This TCR beta chain was found in a study of graft-versus-host responses after intestinal transplantation. Overall study results and limits: GvH clones surfaced in recipient marrow, some emerging earlier in ileum or blood. High graft-versus-host to host-versus-graft clonal ratios were seen in allografts of patients with graft-donor T cell macrochimerism.

Using immunoSEQ multiplex PCR, the repertoire was profiled, and TCRdb retains in-frame clones only, with some absent. The data contain about 69,000 clones, over 85% of them singletons. Post-transplantation marrow specimens were derived from the posterior iliac crest or an alternative site. This clone appeared once. The target antigen is unknown. The receptor was isolated from a human patient who received an intestinal transplant, so some T cells may come from the graft donor. The starting material was bone marrow, obtained roughly 110 weeks after intestinal transplantation.

CDR3 coding DNA: TGTGCCAGCAGTTTCCCCACAGACTCCTATAATTCACCCCTCCACTTT. Residues: CASSFPTDSYNSPLHF. J is TRBJ1-6 and V is TRBV28; no firm D call. Germline V gene sequence: CDR1 MDHEN, CDR2 SYDVKM. CDR3 size: 16 residues. Trimming stripped 3 bases from V and 0 bases from J, with 9 bases between.